A selection of T cell receptor beta chains follows, all from one sample in a study of shared clonotypes between healthy human individuals. The repertoire was sequenced with immunoSEQ multiplex PCR; TCRdb's copy has only in-frame clones and lacks some. Here the sample spans around 2.5 million clones, under 95% being singletons. Sequenced input: naive CD4+ T cells from PBMCs. These receptors were obtained from a man aged 18 to 30 in good health. Some clones in this sample may be carry-over from other donors' samples. The CDR3 runs from the conserved cysteine through the conserved F or W. The order of the fields is J gene, D gene, V gene, CDR3 protein, CDR3 DNA. The D gene is left open where the match is weak.

j_call: TRBJ1-1
d_call: NA
v_call: TRBV28
cdr3_aa: CASKERLNEAFF
cdr3_nt: TGTGCCAGCAAGGAACGGTTGAATGAAGCTTTCTTT

j_call: TRBJ2-7
d_call: NA
v_call: TRBV7-2
cdr3_aa: CASSFSRGSYEQYF
cdr3_nt: TGTGCCAGCAGCTTCAGCAGGGGCTCCTACGAGCAGTACTTC

j_call: TRBJ1-5
d_call: NA
v_call: TRBV6-1
cdr3_aa: CASSEADTAAYSNQPQHF
cdr3_nt: TGTGCCAGCAGTGAAGCGGACACAGCCGCATATAGCAATCAGCCCCAGCATTTT

j_call: TRBJ2-1
d_call: NA
v_call: TRBV7-2
cdr3_aa: CASSLGRGDEQFF
cdr3_nt: TGTGCCAGCAGCTTAGGGAGAGGGGATGAGCAGTTCTTC

j_call: TRBJ1-1
d_call: NA
v_call: TRBV7-3
cdr3_aa: CASSPKPGGTEAFF
cdr3_nt: TGTGCCAGCAGCCCCAAGCCGGGTGGCACTGAAGCTTTCTTT

j_call: TRBJ2-7
d_call: NA
v_call: TRBV25-1
cdr3_aa: CASSESGGQFYEQYF
cdr3_nt: TGTGCCAGCAGTGAATCCGGGGGACAGTTCTACGAGCAGTACTTC

j_call: TRBJ2-7
d_call: TRBD2
v_call: TRBV10-1
cdr3_aa: CASSDGLAGEVYEQYF
cdr3_nt: TGCGCCAGCAGTGACGGACTAGCGGGAGAGGTTTACGAGCAGTACTTC

j_call: TRBJ2-4
d_call: TRBD1
v_call: TRBV7-2
cdr3_aa: CASSFAGTGLAKNIQYF
cdr3_nt: TGTGCCAGCAGCTTCGCCGGGACAGGACTAGCCAAAAACATTCAGTACTTC

j_call: TRBJ2-7
d_call: TRBD1
v_call: TRBV7-2
cdr3_aa: CASSGRDRVREQYF
cdr3_nt: TGTGCCAGCAGCGGCCGGGACAGGGTTCGCGAGCAGTACTTC

j_call: TRBJ1-1
d_call: NA
v_call: TRBV2
cdr3_aa: CASSDSGLAAEAFF
cdr3_nt: TGTGCCAGCAGTGATTCAGGGTTAGCCGCTGAAGCTTTCTTT

j_call: TRBJ1-6
d_call: NA
v_call: TRBV7-6
cdr3_aa: CASSLEGTGNSPLHF
cdr3_nt: TGTGCCAGCAGCTTAGAAGGGACGGGCAATTCACCCCTCCACTTT

j_call: TRBJ2-5
d_call: TRBD1
v_call: TRBV9
cdr3_aa: CASSPGQGTQPWETQYF
cdr3_nt: TGTGCCAGCAGCCCCGGACAGGGGACCCAACCGTGGGAGACCCAGTACTTC

j_call: TRBJ2-7
d_call: NA
v_call: TRBV28
cdr3_aa: CASKAGSTYEQYF
cdr3_nt: TGTGCCAGCAAAGCCGGGAGCACCTACGAGCAGTACTTC

j_call: TRBJ2-7
d_call: NA
v_call: TRBV7-9
cdr3_aa: CASSLAQGKYEQYF
cdr3_nt: TGTGCCAGCAGCTTAGCGCAGGGAAAATACGAGCAGTACTTC

j_call: TRBJ1-1
d_call: TRBD1
v_call: TRBV5-1
cdr3_aa: CASSPNKQGDTEAFF
cdr3_nt: TGCGCCAGCAGCCCGAACAAACAGGGGGACACTGAAGCTTTCTTT